Each of the 2 T cell receptor beta chains below was sequenced from the same sample in a study of cytomegalovirus exposure and HLA in healthy donors. Researchers ran the PCR with 60 Vbeta and 13 Jbeta primers. The method was immunoSEQ multiplex PCR; TCRdb's version includes in-frame clones alone and lacks a portion of them. Among 95,000 to 100,000 clones listed, 65% to 75% were seen once. Specimen: PBMCs. These receptors were taken from a middle-aged woman in good health and CMV-seronegative.

The chain recombines TRBV7-3 with TRBJ1-1; unclear D gene. Trimming removed 5 bases from V and 3 bases from J, with 10 bases in between. Germline V lookup: CDR1 SGHTA, CDR2 FQGTGA. This CDR3 spans 13 amino acids. For the CDR3, the DNA is TGTGCCAGCAGCCTGGCCCTGCACACTGAAGCTTTCTTT. Translated, it gives CASSLALHTEAFF.

V usage is TRBV28 and J usage is TRBJ2-1, with 13 bases lining up with TRBD2. CDR3 length: 17 amino acids. The germline gives CDR1 MDHEN, CDR2 SYDVKM. V gave up 5 bases and J gave up 5 bases; unmatched junction bases: 9. In nucleotides, the CDR3 is TGTGCCAGCAGTCCAAGATCCGGGACTAGCGGGAACAATGAGCAGTTCTTC. Its protein product is CASSPRSGTSGNNEQFF.